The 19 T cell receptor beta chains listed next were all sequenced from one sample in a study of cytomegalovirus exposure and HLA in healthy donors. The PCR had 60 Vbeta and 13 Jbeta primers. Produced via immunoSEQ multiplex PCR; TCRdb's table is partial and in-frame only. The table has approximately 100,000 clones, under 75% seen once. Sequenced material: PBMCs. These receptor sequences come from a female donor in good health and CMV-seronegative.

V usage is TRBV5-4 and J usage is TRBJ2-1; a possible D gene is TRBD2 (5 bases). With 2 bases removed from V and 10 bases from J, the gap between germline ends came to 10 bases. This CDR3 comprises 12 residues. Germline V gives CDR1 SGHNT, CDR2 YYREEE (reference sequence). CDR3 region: CASSFSQREQFF. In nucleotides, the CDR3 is TGTGCCAGCAGCTTTAGTCAGCGGGAGCAGTTCTTC.

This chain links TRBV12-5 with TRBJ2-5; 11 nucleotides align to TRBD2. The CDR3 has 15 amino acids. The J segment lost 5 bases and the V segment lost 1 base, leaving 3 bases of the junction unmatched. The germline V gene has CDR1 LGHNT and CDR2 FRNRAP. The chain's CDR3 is CASGLGLAGLETQYF. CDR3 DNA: TGTGCTAGTGGTTTGGGACTAGCGGGGTTGGAGACCCAGTACTTC.

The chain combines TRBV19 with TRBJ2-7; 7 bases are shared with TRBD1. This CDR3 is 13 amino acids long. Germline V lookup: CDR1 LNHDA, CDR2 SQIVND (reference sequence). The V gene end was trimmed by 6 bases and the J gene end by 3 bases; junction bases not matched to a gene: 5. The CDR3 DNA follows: TGTGCCAGTAGCCAGGGACAGCACTACGAGCAGTACTTC. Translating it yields CASSQGQHYEQYF. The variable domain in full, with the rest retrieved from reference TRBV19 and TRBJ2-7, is DGGITQSPKYLFRKEGQNVTLSCEQNLNHDAMYWYRQDPGQGLRLIYYSQIVNDFQKGDIAEGYSVSREKKESFPLTVTSAQKNPTAFYLCASSQGQHYEQYFGPGTRLTVT.

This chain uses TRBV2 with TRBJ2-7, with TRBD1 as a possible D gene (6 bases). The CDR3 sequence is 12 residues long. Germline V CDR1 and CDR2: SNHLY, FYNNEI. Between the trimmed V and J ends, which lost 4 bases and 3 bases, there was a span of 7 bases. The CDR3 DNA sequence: TGTGCCAGCAGTGCGGACAGCTACGAGCAGTACTTC. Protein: CASSADSYEQYF.

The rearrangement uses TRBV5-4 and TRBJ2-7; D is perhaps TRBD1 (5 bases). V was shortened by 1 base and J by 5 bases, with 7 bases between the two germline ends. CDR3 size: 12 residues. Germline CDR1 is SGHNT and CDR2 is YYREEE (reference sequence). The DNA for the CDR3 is TGTGCCAGCAGCTTGTCAGGGAACGAGCAGTACTTC. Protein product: CASSLSGNEQYF.

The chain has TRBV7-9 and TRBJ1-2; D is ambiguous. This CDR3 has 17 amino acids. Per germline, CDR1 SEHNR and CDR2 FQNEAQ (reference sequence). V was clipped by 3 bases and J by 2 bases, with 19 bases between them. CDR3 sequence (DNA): TGTGCCAGCAGCTTTCAGGCGAGACAACCGGGGAACTATGGCTACACCTTC. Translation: CASSFQARQPGNYGYTF.

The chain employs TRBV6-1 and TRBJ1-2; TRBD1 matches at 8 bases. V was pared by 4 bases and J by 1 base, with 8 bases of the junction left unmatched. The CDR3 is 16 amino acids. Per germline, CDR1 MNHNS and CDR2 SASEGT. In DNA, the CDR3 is TGTGCCAGCAGTGGGCTCCGGGACAGGAGTAACTATGGCTACACCTTC. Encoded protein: CASSGLRDRSNYGYTF.

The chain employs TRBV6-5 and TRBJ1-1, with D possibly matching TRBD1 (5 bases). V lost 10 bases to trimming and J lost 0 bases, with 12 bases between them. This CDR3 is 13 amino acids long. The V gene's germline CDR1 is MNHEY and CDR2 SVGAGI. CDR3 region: CATRGVMNTEAFF. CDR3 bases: TGTGCCACCCGGGGGGTAATGAACACTGAAGCTTTCTTT.

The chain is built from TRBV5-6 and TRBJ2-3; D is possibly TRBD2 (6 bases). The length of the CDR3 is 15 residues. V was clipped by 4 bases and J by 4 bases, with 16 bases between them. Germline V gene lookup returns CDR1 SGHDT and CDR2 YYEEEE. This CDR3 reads CASSRAGSSPDTQYF. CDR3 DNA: TGTGCCAGCAGCAGGGCCGGGAGTTCCCCAGATACGCAGTATTTT.

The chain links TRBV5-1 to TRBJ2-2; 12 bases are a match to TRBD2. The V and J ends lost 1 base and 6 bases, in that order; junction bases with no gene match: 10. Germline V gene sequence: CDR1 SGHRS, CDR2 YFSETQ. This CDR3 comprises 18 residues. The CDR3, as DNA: TGCGCCAGCAGCTTGAGGGCTAGCGGGAGGGCCTCGGCCGGGGAGCTGTTTTTT. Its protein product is CASSLRASGRASAGELFF.

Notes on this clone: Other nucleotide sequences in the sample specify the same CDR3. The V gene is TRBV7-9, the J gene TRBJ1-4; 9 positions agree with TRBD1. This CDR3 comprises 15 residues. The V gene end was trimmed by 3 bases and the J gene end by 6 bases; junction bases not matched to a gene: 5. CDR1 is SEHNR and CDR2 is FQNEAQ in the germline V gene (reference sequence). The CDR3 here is CASSFLQGADEKLFF. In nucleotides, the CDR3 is TGTGCCAGCAGCTTTCTACAGGGGGCGGATGAAAAACTGTTTTTT.

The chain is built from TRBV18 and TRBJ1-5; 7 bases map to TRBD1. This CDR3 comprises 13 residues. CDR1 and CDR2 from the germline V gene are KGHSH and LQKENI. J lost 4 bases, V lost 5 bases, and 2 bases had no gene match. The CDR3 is CASSVTGNQPQHF. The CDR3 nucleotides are TGTGCCAGCTCAGTGACAGGGAATCAGCCCCAGCATTTT.

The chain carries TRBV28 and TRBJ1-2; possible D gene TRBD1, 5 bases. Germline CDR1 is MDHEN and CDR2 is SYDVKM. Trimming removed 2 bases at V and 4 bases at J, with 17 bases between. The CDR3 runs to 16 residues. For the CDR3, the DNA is TGTGCCAGCAGTTTAGTCAGGTCCTTAGGGGTCTATGGCTACACCTTC. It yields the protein CASSLVRSLGVYGYTF.

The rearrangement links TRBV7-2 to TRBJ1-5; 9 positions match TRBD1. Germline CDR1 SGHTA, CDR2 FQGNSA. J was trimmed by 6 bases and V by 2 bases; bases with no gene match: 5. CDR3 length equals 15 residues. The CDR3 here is CASSLRQGEGQPQHF. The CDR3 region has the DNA TGTGCCAGCAGCTTACGACAGGGGGAGGGTCAGCCCCAGCATTTT.

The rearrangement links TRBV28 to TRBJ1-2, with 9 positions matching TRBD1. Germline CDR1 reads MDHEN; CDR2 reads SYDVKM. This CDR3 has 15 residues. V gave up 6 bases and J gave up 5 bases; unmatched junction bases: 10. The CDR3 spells CASSLRTGEGYGYTF. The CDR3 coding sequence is TGTGCCAGCAGCCTACGGACAGGGGAAGGATATGGCTACACCTTC.

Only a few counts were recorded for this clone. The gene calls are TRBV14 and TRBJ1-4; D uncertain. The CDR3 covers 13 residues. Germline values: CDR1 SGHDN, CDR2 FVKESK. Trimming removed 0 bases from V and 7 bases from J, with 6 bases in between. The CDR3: CASSQDRGEKLFF. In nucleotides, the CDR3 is TGTGCCAGCAGCCAAGATCGGGGTGAAAAACTGTTTTTT.

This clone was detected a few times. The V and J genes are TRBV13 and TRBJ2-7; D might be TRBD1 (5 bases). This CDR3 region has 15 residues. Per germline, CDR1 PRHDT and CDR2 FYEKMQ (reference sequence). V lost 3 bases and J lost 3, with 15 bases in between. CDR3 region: CASSLIPGQGYEQYF. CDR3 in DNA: TGTGCCAGCAGCTTGATTCCAGGTCAGGGCTACGAGCAGTACTTC. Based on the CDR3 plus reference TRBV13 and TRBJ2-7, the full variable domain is AAGVIQSPRHLIKEKRETATLKCYPIPRHDTVYWYQQGPGQDPQFLISFYEKMQSDKGSIPDRFSAQQFSDYHSELNMSSLELGDSALYFCASSLIPGQGYEQYFGPGTRLTVT.

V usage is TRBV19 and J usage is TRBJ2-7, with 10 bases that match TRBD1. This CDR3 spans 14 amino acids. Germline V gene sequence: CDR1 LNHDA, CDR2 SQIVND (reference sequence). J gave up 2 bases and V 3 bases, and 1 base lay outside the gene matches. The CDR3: CASSIDRGPYEQYF. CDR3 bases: TGTGCCAGTAGTATTGACAGGGGGCCCTACGAGCAGTACTTC.

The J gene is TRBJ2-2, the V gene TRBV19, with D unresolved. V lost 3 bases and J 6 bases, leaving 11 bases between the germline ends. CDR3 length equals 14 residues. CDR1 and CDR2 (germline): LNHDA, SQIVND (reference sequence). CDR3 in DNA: TGTGCCAGTAGTATGCTAGTCGGTCCCGGGGAGCTGTTTTTT. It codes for CASSMLVGPGELFF.